The rows below give T cell receptor beta chains drawn from one sample of a study of vaccination effects on CD4 cells after COVID-19. Their target antigens are unknown. Libraries were prepared by immunoSEQ multiplex PCR; TCRdb keeps only in-frame clonotypes and omits some of them. This table holds tens of thousands of clones, under 85% found once. The input for sequencing was CD4+ T cells from PBMCs cultured with HCoV-NL63 spike peptides, taken before COVID-19 vaccination. The receptors stem from a human donor who received a COVID-19 vaccine. Both conserved end residues are part of each CDR3. The D gene is left open where the match is weak. A row's size may be missing; if present it is once, few, many or a size class.

size | D | J | V | DNA | CDR3
. | . | TRBJ1-2 | TRBV5-1 | TGCGCCAGCAGCTTGGGCCTATCAGCTAACTATGGCTACACCTTC | CASSLGLSANYGYTF
. | TRBD1 | TRBJ1-5 | TRBV6-2/TRBV6-3 | TGTGCCAGCAGTTACTCGTCAGGGGGCGGTCAGCCCCAGCATTTT | CASSYSSGGGQPQHF
. | TRBD1 | TRBJ1-4 | TRBV28 | TGTGCCAGCAGTCTCGCTGAGGGACAGGGGGCGTCTAATGAAAAACTGTTTTTT | CASSLAEGQGASNEKLFF
few | . | TRBJ1-6 | TRBV11-2 | TGTGCCAGCAGCGGTCAGGGGTCGGGGTCACCCCTCCACTTT | CASSGQGSGSPLHF
once | . | TRBJ2-1 | TRBV5-1 | TGCGCCAGCAGCCCCCGGGCCGATAACGATGAGCAGTTCTTC | CASSPRADNDEQFF
. | . | TRBJ1-5 | TRBV6-5 | TGTGCCAGCAGTTACTCAGGGGGGCGAGGCCAGCCCCAGCATTTT | CASSYSGGRGQPQHF
. | . | TRBJ1-3 | TRBV7-9 | TGTGCCAGCAGCCCAACGACAGTTTCTGGAAACACCATATATTTT | CASSPTTVSGNTIYF
. | . | TRBJ2-3 | TRBV5-1 | TGCGCCAGCACAGACACTCCATATGGGTCAGATACGCAGTATTTT | CASTDTPYGSDTQYF
few | . | TRBJ1-6 | TRBV5-4 | TGTGCCAGCAGCCCGAAGGGAGATGGGTATTCACCCCTCCACTTT | CASSPKGDGYSPLHF
few | . | TRBJ1-2 | TRBV2 | TGTGCCAGCAGTGAATCTTGGGTTATAAACTATGGCTACACCTTC | CASSESWVINYGYTF
few | . | TRBJ1-3 | TRBV3-1/TRBV3-2 | TGTGCCAGCAGCCTAGGTGGAGGAAACACCATATATTTT | CASSLGGGNTIYF
. | TRBD2 | TRBJ2-3 | TRBV18 | TGTGCCAGCTCACCACCGAGTCGGGGGGGTTCAGATACGCAGTATTTT | CASSPPSRGGSDTQYF
. | . | TRBJ1-1 | TRBV6-1 | TGTGCCAGCAGTGAAAGGTCAGCCAACACTGAAGCTTTCTTT | CASSERSANTEAFF
. | . | TRBJ1-6 | TRBV30 | TGTGCCTGGAGTGTACCCCCTTTCTCCTCACCCCTCCACTTT | CAWSVPPFSSPLHF
. | TRBD2 | TRBJ2-3 | TRBV6-5 | TGTGCCAGCAGTTACCGAGCGGGGGGGCCGGCAGATACGCAGTATTTT | CASSYRAGGPADTQYF
. | . | TRBJ1-4 | TRBV6-6 | TGTGCCAGCAGCCCTCAAGTTGCAACTAATGAAAAACTGTTTTTT | CASSPQVATNEKLFF
once | TRBD1 | TRBJ2-5 | TRBV5-1 | TGCGCCAGCAGCTCAGGGACAGGGGGCGAAGAGACCCAGTACTTC | CASSSGTGGEETQYF
few | TRBD1 | TRBJ1-2 | TRBV4-1 | TGCGCCAGCAGCTCTACAGGGGAGAGCTATGGCTACACCTTC | CASSSTGESYGYTF
. | . | TRBJ1-5 | TRBV3-1/TRBV3-2 | TGTGCCAGCACTCACGGGGGGCGCCAGCCCCAGCATTTT | CASTHGGRQPQHF
. | . | TRBJ2-5 | TRBV6-1 | TGTGCCAGCAGTGAAGTGTGGCAGAGAAAAGAGACCCAGTACTTC | CASSEVWQRKETQYF
. | TRBD1 | TRBJ2-1 | TRBV10-1 | TGCGCCAGCAGTGAGAGAACAGGGGTTTCGGACAATGAGCAGTTCTTC | CASSERTGVSDNEQFF
. | . | TRBJ1-3 | TRBV5-1 | TGCGCCAGCAGCGAGTTCAGGGCTGGAAACACCATATATTTT | CASSEFRAGNTIYF
. | TRBD1 | TRBJ1-2 | TRBV19 | TGTGCCAGTAGTCCGGGACAGGGGACTTACTATGGCTACACCTTC | CASSPGQGTYYGYTF
once | . | TRBJ2-2 | TRBV29-1 | TGCAGCGTTGGTTTTGGTGCCGGGGAGCTGTTTTTT | CSVGFGAGELFF
. | . | TRBJ2-2 | TRBV18 | TGTGCCAGCTCACCACCTGGGGCGTACGCGAACACCGGGGAGCTGTTTTTT | CASSPPGAYANTGELFF
. | TRBD1 | TRBJ1-1 | TRBV5-1 | TGCGCCAGCAGCTTAACAGGGCAGGGGGACACTGAAGCTTTCTTT | CASSLTGQGDTEAFF
. | . | TRBJ1-2 | TRBV5-1 | TGCGCCAGCAGCGCTCAGGGGACCTATGGCTACACCTTC | CASSAQGTYGYTF
. | . | TRBJ1-3 | TRBV12-3/TRBV12-4 | TGTGCCAGCGGGCAGGGAGCCACCATATATTTT | CASGQGATIYF
. | . | TRBJ2-2 | TRBV11-3 | TGTGCCAGCGAGGGCACCGGGGAGCTGTTTTTT | CASEGTGELFF